The 14 T cell receptor beta chains below come from one sample, sequenced in a study of T cells in women clearing cervical HPV infection. The data were produced by immunoSEQ multiplex PCR, yet TCRdb's version contains in-frame clones alone and is incomplete. Reported are some 16,000 clones; the ten largest clones contain about 10%. The specimen sequenced was blood buffy coat. All receptors derive from a woman between 18 and 70 years old with a cervical HPV16 infection that either progressed to CIN3+ or cleared (not recorded which).

This clone is medium-sized (0.01 to 0.1%) by frequency. The CDR3 goes on 3 residues after the read ends, and that part is filled in from the germline J gene. The chain links TRBV14 to TRBJ2-3, with 8 bases identical to TRBD2. The ends lost 3 bases at V and 4 bases at J; junction bases unmatched: 9. In germline, CDR1 is SGHDN, CDR2 FVKESK. This CDR3 comprises 16 residues. The CDR3 spells CASSHPLGGGADTQYF. The sequenced CDR3 bases are TGTGCCAGCAGCCACCCCCTCGGGGGGGGAGCAGATACG.

The CDR3 bases that were read are TGTGCCAGTAGTATCACAACCACCTCCTACAATGAG. Amino acids: CASSITTTSYNE. The CDR3, in full, reads CASSITTTSYNEQFF. The J gene is TRBJ2-1, the V gene TRBV19; D is unresolved. The sequence runs out 3 residues before the end of the CDR3; the remainder is reconstructed from the germline J gene. V lost 3 bases, J lost 0 bases, and 9 bases lay in between. The CDR3 runs to 15 residues. CDR1 is LNHDA and CDR2 is SQIVND in the germline V gene (reference sequence).

The chain's CDR3 is CASSQGGGGGAFYNEQFF. CDR3 DNA, as far as it was read: TGCGCCAGCAGCCAAGGCGGGGGCGGGGGGGCCTTCTACAATGAG. The rearrangement links TRBV4-1 to TRBJ2-1, with 9 bases that match TRBD2. The read falls 3 residues short of the CDR3 end, and the missing part is taken from the germline J gene. Germline loops: CDR1 MGHRA, CDR2 YSYEKL. V trimming: 1 base; J trimming: 3 bases; junction bases outside the gene matches: 10. This CDR3 contains 18 residues.

Comment on this clone: The CDR3 goes on 3 residues after the read ends, and that part is filled in from the germline J gene. The chain is built from TRBV2 and TRBJ2-7, with 10 bases aligning to TRBD1. Germline values: CDR1 SNHLY, CDR2 FYNNEI. The V gene end was trimmed by 4 bases and the J gene end by 3 bases; junction bases not matched to a gene: 3. This CDR3 is built from 14 residues. This CDR3 is CASSGQGAGYEQYF. The covered CDR3 bases are TGTGCCAGCAGTGGACAGGGGGCGGGCTACGAG.

About this clone: The read is 3 residues too short to cover the CDR3 end, so that end is filled in from the germline J gene. The chain uses TRBV7-2 and TRBJ2-5, with unresolved D. Trimming stripped 4 bases from V and 5 bases from J, with 2 bases between. CDR3 length: 10 amino acids. CDR1 SGHTA and CDR2 FQGNSA come from the germline V gene. The DNA read from the CDR3 is TGTGCCAGCAGCTCTGAGACC. The encoded protein is CASSSET. The full CDR3 reads CASSSETQYF.

Remarks on this clone: The read comes to an end 3 residues before the CDR3 does, leaving the germline J gene to fill in the end. The chain employs TRBV19 and TRBJ2-1, with D maybe TRBD1 (5 bases). Trimming removed 4 bases from V and 9 bases from J, with 19 bases in between. Per germline, CDR1 LNHDA and CDR2 SQIVND (reference sequence). This CDR3 has 15 residues. The chain's CDR3 is CASSKAQGIGVEQFF. CDR3 bases read: TGTGCCAGTAGTAAAGCGCAGGGTATTGGTGTTGAG.

With respect to this clone: The CDR3 extends 3 residues past the end of the read, so its final part is completed from the germline J gene. J is TRBJ1-1 and V is TRBV7-2; no firm D call. This CDR3 is built from 13 residues. Germline CDR1 reads SGHTA; CDR2 reads FQGNSA. Trimming removed 5 bases at V and 0 bases at J, with 7 bases between. CDR3 sequence reads: CASSVRVNTEAFF. Partial CDR3 DNA: TGTGCCAGCAGCGTGAGGGTGAACACTGAA.

Details on this clone: Read coverage stops 3 residues before the CDR3 terminus; the germline J gene supplies the remainder. The V gene is TRBV2, the J gene TRBJ1-4; possible D gene TRBD1, 5 bases. The CDR3 covers 13 residues. CDR1 and CDR2 from the germline V gene are SNHLY and FYNNEI. The V gene lost 6 bases and the J gene lost 7 bases, with 12 bases spanning the gap. CDR3 residues: CASRGQGFEKLFF. CDR3 bases read: TGTGCCAGCAGGGGCCAGGGATTTGAAAAA.

On this clone itself: The CDR3 end lies 3 residues beyond the end of the read and is filled in from the germline J gene. The rearrangement joins TRBV5-1 to TRBJ1-2, with 9 positions matching TRBD1. The CDR3 sequence is 16 residues long. V shed 4 bases, J shed 2 bases, and the junction held 9 bases outside the gene matches. The germline CDR1 and CDR2 sequences are SGHRS and YFSETQ. The CDR3 spells CASSLGTGLGNYGYTF. The sequenced CDR3 bases are TGCGCCAGCAGCCTTGGGACAGGGCTAGGGAACTATGGC.

Remarks on this clone: The CDR3 end falls 3 residues outside the read, so it is completed with the germline J gene. The chain combines TRBV5-6 with TRBJ1-1; D is unclear. V lost 1 base and J lost 0, with 10 bases in between. The CDR3 consists of 15 residues. In germline, CDR1 is SGHDT, CDR2 YYEEEE. The DNA read from the CDR3 is TGTGCCAGCAGCTTGAATCCAGTCATGAACACTGAA. Translated: CASSLNPVMNTE. The complete CDR3 sequence is CASSLNPVMNTEAFF.

As regards this clone: The CDR3 goes on 3 residues after the read ends, and that part is filled in from the germline J gene. The rearrangement links TRBV5-1 to TRBJ1-6; D unclear. The CDR3 totals 12 residues. CDR1 is SGHRS and CDR2 is YFSETQ in the germline V gene. Trimming took off 0 bases at V and 9 bases at J, with 4 bases between the two ends. The DNA read from the CDR3 is TGCGCCAGCAGCTTGGATCGTTCACCC. Its translation is CASSLDRSP. The entire CDR3 reads CASSLDRSPLHF. Filled out from reference TRBV5-1 and TRBJ1-6, the complete variable domain reads KAGVTQTPRYLIKTRGQQVTLSCSPISGHRSVSWYQQTPGQGLQFLFEYFSETQRNKGNFPGRFSGRQFSNSRSEMNVSTLELGDSALYLCASSLDRSPLHFGNGTRLTVT.

On this clone: Coverage ceases 3 residues before the CDR3 finishes, and the germline J gene fills in the end. The V and J genes are TRBV12-3 or TRBV12-4 and TRBJ2-1; 9 nucleotides align to TRBD2. This CDR3 has 15 amino acids. Trimming took 6 bases from V and 0 from J; bases not matched to a gene: 3. CDR3 in amino acids: CASSRGGVSYNEQFF. The covered CDR3 bases are TGTGCCAGCAGCCGCGGGGGGGTCTCCTACAATGAG.

Remarks on this clone: The read gets to within 3 residues of the CDR3 end, and the germline J gene fills in the rest. This chain links TRBV19 with TRBJ1-3; a possible D gene is TRBD1 (6 bases). V was shortened by 11 bases and J by 4 bases, with 18 bases between the two germline ends. This CDR3 has 14 amino acids. Germline values: CDR1 LNHDA, CDR2 SQIVND (reference sequence). The DNA read from the CDR3 is TGTGCCGCTAAGGAACAGGGTGACGGAAACACC. Its translation is CAAKEQGDGNT. The CDR3 as a whole reads CAAKEQGDGNTIYF.

Regarding this clone: From the germline J gene comes the end of the CDR3, since the read stops 3 residues before it. The V and J genes are TRBV19 and TRBJ2-1; 7 bases map to TRBD1. The ends lost 3 bases at V and 5 bases at J; junction bases unmatched: 7. Germline CDR1 is LNHDA and CDR2 is SQIVND (reference sequence). This CDR3 region has 15 residues. CDR3 DNA, as far as it was read: TGTGCCAGTAGTATTACAGGGGCTTACCACAATGAG. Its translation is CASSITGAYHNE. The whole CDR3 reads CASSITGAYHNEQFF.